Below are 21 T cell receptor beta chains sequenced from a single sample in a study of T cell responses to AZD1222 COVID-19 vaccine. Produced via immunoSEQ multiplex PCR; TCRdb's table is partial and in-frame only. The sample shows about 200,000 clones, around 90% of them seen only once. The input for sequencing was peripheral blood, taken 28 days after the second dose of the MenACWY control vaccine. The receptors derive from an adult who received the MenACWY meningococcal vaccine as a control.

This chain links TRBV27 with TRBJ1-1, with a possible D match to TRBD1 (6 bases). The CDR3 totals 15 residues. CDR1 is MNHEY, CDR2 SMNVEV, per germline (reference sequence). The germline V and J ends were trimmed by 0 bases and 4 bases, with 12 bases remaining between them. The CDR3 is CASSLSKGGSTEAFF. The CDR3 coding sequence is TGTGCCAGCAGTTTATCGAAGGGGGGGAGCACTGAAGCTTTCTTT.

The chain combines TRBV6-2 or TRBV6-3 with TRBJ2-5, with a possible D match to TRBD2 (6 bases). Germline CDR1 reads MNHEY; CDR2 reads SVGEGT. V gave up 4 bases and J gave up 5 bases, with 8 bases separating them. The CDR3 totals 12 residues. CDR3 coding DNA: TGTGCCAGCAGTTTAGCGGTGGAGACCCAGTACTTC. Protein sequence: CASSLAVETQYF.

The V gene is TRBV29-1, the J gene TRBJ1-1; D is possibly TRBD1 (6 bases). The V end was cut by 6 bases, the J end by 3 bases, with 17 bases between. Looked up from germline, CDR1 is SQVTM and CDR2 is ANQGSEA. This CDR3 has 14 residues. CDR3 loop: CSVQKGGTYTEAFF. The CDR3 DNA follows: TGCAGCGTACAAAAGGGGGGAACTTACACTGAAGCTTTCTTT.

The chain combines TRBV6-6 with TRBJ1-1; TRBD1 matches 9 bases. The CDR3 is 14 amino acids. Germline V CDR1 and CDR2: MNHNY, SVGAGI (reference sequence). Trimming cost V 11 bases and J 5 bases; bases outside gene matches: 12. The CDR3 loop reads CACYKQGALTEAFF. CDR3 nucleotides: TGTGCCTGCTACAAACAGGGGGCTTTAACTGAAGCTTTCTTT.

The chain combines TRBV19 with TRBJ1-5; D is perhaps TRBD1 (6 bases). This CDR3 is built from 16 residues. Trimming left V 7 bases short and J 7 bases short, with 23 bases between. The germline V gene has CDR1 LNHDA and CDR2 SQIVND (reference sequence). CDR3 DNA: TGTGCCAGTACCCATCCCCGATGGGGGGCACGGCAGCCCCAGCATTTT. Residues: CASTHPRWGARQPQHF.

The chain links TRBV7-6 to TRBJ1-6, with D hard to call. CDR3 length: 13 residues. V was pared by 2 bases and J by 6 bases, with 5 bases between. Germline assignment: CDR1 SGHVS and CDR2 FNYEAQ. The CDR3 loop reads CASSLQFNSPLHF. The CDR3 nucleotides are TGTGCCAGCAGCTTACAGTTTAATTCACCCCTCCACTTT. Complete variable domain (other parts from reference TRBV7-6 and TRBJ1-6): GAGVSQSPRYKVTKRGQDVALRCDPISGHVSLYWYRQALGQGPEFLTYFNYEAQQDKSGLPNDRFSAERPEGSISTLTIQRTEQRDSAMYRCASSLQFNSPLHFGNGTRLTVT.

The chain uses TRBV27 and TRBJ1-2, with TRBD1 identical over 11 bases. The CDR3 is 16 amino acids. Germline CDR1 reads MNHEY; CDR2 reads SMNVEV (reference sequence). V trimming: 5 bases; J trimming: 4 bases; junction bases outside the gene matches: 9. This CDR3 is CASSRDRGFGRYGYTF. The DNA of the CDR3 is TGTGCCAGCAGTAGGGACAGGGGGTTTGGGCGCTATGGCTACACCTTC.

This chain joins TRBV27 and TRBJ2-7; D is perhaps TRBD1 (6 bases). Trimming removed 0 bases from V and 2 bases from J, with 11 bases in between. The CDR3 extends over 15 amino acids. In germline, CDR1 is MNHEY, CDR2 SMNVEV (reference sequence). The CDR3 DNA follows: TGTGCCAGCAGTTTATCCCCCACAGGGACCTACGAGCAGTACTTC. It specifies CASSLSPTGTYEQYF.

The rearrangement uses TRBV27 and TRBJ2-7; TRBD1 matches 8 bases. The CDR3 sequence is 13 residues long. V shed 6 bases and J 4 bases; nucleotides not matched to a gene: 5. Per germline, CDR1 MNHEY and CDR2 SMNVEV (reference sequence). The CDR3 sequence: CASRNRTGYEQYF. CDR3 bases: TGTGCCAGCAGAAACCGGACAGGGTACGAGCAGTACTTC.

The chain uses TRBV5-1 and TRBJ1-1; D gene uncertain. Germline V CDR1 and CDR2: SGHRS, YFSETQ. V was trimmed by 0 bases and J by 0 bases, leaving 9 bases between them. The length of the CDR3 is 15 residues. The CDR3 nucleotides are TGCGCCAGCAGCTTGGACGTTGCCATGAACACTGAAGCTTTCTTT. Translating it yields CASSLDVAMNTEAFF.

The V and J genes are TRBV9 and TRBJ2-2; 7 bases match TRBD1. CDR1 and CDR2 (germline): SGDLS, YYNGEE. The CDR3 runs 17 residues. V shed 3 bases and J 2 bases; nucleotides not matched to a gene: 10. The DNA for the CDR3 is TGTGCCAGCAGCGGCGGGCCGGGACAGCAAAACACCGGGGAGCTGTTTTTT. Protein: CASSGGPGQQNTGELFF.

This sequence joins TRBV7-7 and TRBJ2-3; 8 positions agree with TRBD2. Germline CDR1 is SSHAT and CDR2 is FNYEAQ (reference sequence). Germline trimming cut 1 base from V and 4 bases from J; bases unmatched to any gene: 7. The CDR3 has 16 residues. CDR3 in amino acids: CASSLGTGTSPDTQYF. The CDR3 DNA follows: TGTGCCAGCAGCTTAGGGACCGGGACTAGTCCAGATACGCAGTATTTT. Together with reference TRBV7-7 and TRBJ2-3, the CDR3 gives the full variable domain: GAGVSQSPRYKVTKRGQDVTLRCDPISSHATLYWYQQALGQGPEFLTYFNYEAQPDKSGLPSDRFSAERPEGSISTLTIQRTEQRDSAMYRCASSLGTGTSPDTQYFGPGTRLTVL.

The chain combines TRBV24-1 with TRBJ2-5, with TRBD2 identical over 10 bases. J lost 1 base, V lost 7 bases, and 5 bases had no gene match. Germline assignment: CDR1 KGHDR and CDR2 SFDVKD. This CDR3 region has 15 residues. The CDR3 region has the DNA TGTGCCACCAGCCCGGGACTAGCGTTCCAAGAGACCCAGTACTTC. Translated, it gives CATSPGLAFQETQYF.

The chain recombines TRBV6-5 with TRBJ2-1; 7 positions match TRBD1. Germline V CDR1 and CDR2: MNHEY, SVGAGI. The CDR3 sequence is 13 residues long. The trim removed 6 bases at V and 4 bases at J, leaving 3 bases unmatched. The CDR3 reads CASRMGQYNEQFF. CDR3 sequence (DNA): TGTGCCAGCAGGATGGGACAGTACAATGAGCAGTTCTTC.

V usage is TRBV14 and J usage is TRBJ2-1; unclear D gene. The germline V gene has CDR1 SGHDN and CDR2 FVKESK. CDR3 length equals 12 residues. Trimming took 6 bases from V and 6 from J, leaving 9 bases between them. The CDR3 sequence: CASRARTNEQFF. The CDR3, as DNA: TGTGCCAGCAGGGCGCGCACCAATGAGCAGTTCTTC. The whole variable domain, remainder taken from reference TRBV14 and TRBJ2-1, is EAGVTQFPSHSVIEKGQTVTLRCDPISGHDNLYWYRRVMGKEIKFLLHFVKESKQDESGMPNNRFLAERTGGTYSTLKVQPAELEDSGVYFCASRARTNEQFFGPGTRLTVL.

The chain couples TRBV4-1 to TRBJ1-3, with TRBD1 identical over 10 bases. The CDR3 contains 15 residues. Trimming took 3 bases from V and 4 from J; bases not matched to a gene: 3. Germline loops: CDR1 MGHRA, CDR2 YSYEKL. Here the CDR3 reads CASSQGTGAGNTIYF. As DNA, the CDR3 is TGCGCCAGCAGCCAGGGGACAGGGGCCGGAAACACCATATATTTT.

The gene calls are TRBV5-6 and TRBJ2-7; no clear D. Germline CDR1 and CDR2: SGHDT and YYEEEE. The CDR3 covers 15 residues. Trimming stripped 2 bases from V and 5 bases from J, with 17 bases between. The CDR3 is CASSFPNAILHEQYF. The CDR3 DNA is TGTGCCAGCAGCTTCCCGAACGCTATATTACACGAGCAGTACTTC.

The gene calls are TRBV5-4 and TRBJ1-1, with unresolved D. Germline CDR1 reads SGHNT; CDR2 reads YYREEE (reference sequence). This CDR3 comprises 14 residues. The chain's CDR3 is CAGSGSSGYTEAFF. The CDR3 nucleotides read TGTGCTGGCTCGGGTTCCTCGGGGTACACTGAAGCTTTCTTT. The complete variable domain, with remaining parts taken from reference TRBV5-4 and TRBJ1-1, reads ETGVTQSPTHLIKTRGQQVTLRCSSQSGHNTVSWYQQALGQGPQFIFQYYREEENGRGNFPPRFSGLQFPNYSSELNVNALELDDSALYLCAGSGSSGYTEAFFGQGTRLTVV.

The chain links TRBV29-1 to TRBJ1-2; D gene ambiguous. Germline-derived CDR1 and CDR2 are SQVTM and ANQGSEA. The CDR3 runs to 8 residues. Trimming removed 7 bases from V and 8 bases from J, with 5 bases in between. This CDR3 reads CSAEGYTF. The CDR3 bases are TGCAGCGCCGAGGGCTACACCTTC.

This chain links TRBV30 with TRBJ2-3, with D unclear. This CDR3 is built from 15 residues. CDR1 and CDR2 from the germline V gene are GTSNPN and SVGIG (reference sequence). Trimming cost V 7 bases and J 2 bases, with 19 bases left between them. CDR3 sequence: CASTFTPQVTDTQYF. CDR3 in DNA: TGTGCCTCCACCTTTACCCCCCAAGTCACAGATACGCAGTATTTT.

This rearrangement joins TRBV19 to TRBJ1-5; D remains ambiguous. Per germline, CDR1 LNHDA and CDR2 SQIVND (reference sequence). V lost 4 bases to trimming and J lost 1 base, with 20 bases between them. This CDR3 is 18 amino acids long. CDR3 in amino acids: CASSRSGQVQTSNQPQHF. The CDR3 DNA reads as TGTGCCAGTAGTAGGTCTGGCCAGGTCCAAACGAGCAATCAGCCCCAGCATTTT.